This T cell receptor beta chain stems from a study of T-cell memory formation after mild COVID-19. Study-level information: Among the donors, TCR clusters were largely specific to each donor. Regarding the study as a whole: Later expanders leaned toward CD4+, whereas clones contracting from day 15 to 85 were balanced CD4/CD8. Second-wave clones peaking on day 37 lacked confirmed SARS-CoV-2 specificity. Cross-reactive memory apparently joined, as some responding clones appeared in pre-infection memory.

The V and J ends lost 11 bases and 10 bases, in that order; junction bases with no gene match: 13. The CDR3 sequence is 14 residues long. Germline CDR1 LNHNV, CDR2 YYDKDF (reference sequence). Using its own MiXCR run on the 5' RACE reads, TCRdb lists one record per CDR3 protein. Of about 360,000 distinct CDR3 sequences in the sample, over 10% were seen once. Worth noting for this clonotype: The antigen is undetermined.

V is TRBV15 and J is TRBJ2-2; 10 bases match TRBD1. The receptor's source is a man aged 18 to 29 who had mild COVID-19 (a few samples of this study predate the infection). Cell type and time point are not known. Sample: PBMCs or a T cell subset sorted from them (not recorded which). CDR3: CAVGRTGGWEELFF. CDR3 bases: TGTGCCGTCGGAAGGACAGGGGGATGGGAGGAGCTGTTTTTT. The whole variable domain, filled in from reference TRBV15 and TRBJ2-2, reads DAMVIQNPRYQVTQFGKPVTLSCSQTLNHNVMYWYQQKSSQAPKLLFHYYDKDFNNEADTPDNFQSRRPNTSFCFLDIRSPGLGDTAMYLCAVGRTGGWEELFFGEGSRLTVL.